This T cell receptor (beta chain) is from a study of CD8 T cells in Susac syndrome. The CDR3 sequence is 12 residues long. The V end was cut by 3 bases, the J end by 3 bases, with 6 bases between. Germline loops: CDR1 SNHLY, CDR2 FYNNEI. Diagnostic criteria defined recently for definite or probable disease were met by the Susac syndrome patients. TEMRA cells were FACS-enriched, unlike CD8+ and CD4+ T cells, which were negatively isolated. Random hexamers were used to reverse transcribe roughly 0.45 to 1 ug of RNA. MiXCR, applied by TCRdb to the immunoSEQ multiplex PCR reads, yields one record per CDR3 protein. The data show under 110,000 distinct CDR3 sequences, with approximately 94% seen just once and around 0.4% held by the top ten.

Sequencing input: CD8+ T cells from PBMCs. The chain carries TRBV2 and TRBJ2-7, with D hard to call. The origin of this receptor is a human donor with Susac syndrome. The DNA of the CDR3 is TGTGCCAGCAGTGACAGCCGCTACGAGCAGTACTTC. Translating it yields CASSDSRYEQYF.